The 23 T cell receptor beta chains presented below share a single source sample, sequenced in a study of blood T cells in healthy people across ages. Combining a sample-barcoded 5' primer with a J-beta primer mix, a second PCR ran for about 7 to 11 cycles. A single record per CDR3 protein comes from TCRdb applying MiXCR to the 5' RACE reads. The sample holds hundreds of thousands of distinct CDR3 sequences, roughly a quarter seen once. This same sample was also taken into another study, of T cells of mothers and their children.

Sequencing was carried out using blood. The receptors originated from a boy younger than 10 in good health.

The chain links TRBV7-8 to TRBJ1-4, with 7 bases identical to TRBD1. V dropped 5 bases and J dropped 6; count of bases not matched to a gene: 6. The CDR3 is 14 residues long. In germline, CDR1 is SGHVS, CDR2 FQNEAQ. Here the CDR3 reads CASSRIGQDEKLFF. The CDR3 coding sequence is TGTGCCAGCAGCCGTATTGGACAGGATGAAAAACTGTTTTTT. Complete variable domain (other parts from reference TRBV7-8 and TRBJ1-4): GAGVSQSPRYKVAKRGQDVALRCDPISGHVSLFWYQQALGQGPEFLTYFQNEAQLDKSGLPSDRFFAERPEGSVSTLKIQRTQQEDSAVYLCASSRIGQDEKLFFGSGTQLSVL.

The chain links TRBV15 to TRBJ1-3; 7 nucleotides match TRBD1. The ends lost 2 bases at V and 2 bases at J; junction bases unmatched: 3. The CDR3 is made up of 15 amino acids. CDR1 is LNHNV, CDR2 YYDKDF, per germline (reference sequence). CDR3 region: CATSRSGTAGNTIYF. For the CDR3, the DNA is TGTGCCACCAGCAGATCCGGGACAGCTGGAAACACCATATATTTT.

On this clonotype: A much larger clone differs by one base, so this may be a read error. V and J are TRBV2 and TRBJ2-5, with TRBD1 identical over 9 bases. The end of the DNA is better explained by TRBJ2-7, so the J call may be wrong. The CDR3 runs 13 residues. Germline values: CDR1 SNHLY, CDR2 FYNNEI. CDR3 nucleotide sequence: TGTGCCAGCAGGCGGGACAGGGACTACGAGCAGTACTTC. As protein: CASRRDRDYEQYF.

The CDR3 nucleotides are TGCAGCGTTGAAGGACGTGGACAGAACTATGGCTACACCTTC. Translating gives CSVEGRGQNYGYTF. The chain has TRBV29-1 and TRBJ1-2; D is perhaps TRBD1 (6 bases). The CDR3 is made up of 14 amino acids. Germline CDR1 is SQVTM and CDR2 is ANQGSEA. The V gene lost 1 base and the J gene lost 2 bases, with 11 bases spanning the gap. The whole variable domain, filled in from reference TRBV29-1 and TRBJ1-2, reads SAVISQKPSRDICQRGTSLTIQCQVDSQVTMMFWYRQQPGQSLTLIATANQGSEATYESGFVIDKFPISRPNLTFSTLTVSNMSPEDSSIYLCSVEGRGQNYGYTFGSGTRLTVV.

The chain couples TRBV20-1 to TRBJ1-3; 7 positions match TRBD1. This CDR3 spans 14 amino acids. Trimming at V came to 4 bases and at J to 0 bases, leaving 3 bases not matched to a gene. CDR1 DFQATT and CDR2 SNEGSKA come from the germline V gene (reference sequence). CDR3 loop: CSATTGVSGNTIYF. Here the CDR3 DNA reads TGCAGTGCTACAACAGGGGTCTCTGGAAACACCATATATTTT.

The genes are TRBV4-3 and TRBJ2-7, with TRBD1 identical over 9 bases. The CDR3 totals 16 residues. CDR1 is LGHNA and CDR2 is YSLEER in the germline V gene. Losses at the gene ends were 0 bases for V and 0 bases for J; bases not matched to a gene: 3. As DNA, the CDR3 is TGCGCCAGCAGCCAAGATTCGGGACAGGGCTCCTACGAGCAGTACTTC. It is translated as CASSQDSGQGSYEQYF.

CDR3 region: CASSGSGRAYEQYF. DNA of the CDR3: TGCGCCAGCAGCGGTAGCGGGAGGGCCTACGAGCAGTACTTC. The chain employs TRBV5-1 and TRBJ2-7; 11 nucleotides align to TRBD2. V lost 4 bases to trimming and J lost 2 bases; unmatched junction nucleotides: 2. The germline V gene encodes CDR1 SGHRS and CDR2 YFSETQ. The CDR3 totals 14 residues. Based on the CDR3 plus reference TRBV5-1 and TRBJ2-7, the full variable domain is KAGVTQTPRYLIKTRGQQVTLSCSPISGHRSVSWYQQTPGQGLQFLFEYFSETQRNKGNFPGRFSGRQFSNSRSEMNVSTLELGDSALYLCASSGSGRAYEQYFGPGTRLTVT.

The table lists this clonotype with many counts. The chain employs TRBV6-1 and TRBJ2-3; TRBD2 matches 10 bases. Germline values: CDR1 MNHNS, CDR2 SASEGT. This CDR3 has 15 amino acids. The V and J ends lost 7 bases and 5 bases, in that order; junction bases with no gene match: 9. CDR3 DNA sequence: TGTGCCAGCACCATAGCGGGAGGTGGGATAGATACGCAGTATTTT. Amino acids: CASTIAGGGIDTQYF.

The CDR3 DNA sequence: TGTGCCAGCACCCTGAGGCAGGGGGTATTTAATGAGCAGTTCTTC. Translating gives CASTLRQGVFNEQFF. The genes are TRBV12-3 or TRBV12-4 and TRBJ2-1; TRBD1 agrees at 7 bases. The V and J ends lost 7 bases and 7 bases, in that order; junction bases with no gene match: 13. The CDR3 spans 15 residues.

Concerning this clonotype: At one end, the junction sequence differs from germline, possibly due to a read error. CDR3: CASSLPRNTETFF. The CDR3 DNA is TGTGCCAGCAGCTTACCGAGGAACACTGAAACTTTCTTT. The chain couples TRBV11-2 to TRBJ1-1; unclear D gene. The CDR3 extends over 13 amino acids. CDR1 SGHAT and CDR2 FQNNGV come from the germline V gene. Based on the CDR3 plus reference TRBV11-2 and TRBJ1-1, the full variable domain is EAGVAQSPRYKIIEKRQSVAFWCNPISGHATLYWYQQILGQGPKLLIQFQNNGVVDDSQLPKDRFSAERLKGVDSTLKIQPAKLEDSAVYLCASSLPRNTETFFGQGTRLTVV.

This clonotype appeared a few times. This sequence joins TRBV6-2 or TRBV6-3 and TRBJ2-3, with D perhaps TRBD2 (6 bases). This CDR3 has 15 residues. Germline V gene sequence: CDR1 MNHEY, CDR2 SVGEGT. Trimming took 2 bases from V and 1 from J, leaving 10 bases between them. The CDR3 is CASSYAGSRTDTQYF. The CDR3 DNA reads TGTGCCAGCAGTTACGCGGGGAGCCGCACAGATACGCAGTATTTT.

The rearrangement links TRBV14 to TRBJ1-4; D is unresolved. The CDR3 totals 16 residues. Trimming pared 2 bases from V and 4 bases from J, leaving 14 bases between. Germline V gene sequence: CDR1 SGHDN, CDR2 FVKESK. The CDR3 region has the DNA TGTGCCAGCAGCCAACGCCGTGCGGCGGATAATGAAAAACTGTTTTTT. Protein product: CASSQRRAADNEKLFF.

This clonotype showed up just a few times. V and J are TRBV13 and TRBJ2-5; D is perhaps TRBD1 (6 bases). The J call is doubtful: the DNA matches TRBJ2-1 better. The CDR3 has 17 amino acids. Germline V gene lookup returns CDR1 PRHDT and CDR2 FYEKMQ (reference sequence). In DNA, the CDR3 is TGTGCCAGCAGCTTAGGTCTGGGGGCCACGTTTTTTGATGAGCAGTTCTTC. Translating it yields CASSLGLGATFFDEQFF.

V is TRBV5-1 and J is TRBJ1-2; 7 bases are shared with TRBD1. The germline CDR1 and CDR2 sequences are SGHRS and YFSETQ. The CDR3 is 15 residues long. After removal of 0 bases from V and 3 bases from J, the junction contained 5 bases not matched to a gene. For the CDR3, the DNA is TGCGCCAGCAGCTTGGTAACAGGGGAGGACTATGGCTACACCTTC. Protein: CASSLVTGEDYGYTF.

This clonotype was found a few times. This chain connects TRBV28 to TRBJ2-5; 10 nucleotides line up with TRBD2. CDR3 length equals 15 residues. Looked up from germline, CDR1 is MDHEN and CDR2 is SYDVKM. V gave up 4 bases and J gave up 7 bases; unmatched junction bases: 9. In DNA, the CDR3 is TGTGCCAGCAGTTCCCGACTAGCGGGTTATGGGACCCAGTACTTC. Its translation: CASSSRLAGYGTQYF.

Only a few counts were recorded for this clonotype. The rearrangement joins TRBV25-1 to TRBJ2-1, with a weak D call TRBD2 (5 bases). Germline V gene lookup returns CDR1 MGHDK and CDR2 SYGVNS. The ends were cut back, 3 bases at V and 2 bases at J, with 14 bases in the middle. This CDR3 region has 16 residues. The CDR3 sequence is CASSEASPTTYNEQFF. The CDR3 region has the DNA TGTGCCAGCAGTGAGGCTAGCCCTACGACCTACAATGAGCAGTTCTTC.

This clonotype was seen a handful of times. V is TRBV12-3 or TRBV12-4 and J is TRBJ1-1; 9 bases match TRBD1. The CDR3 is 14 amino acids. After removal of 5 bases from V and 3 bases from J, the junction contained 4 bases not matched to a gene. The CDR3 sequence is CASSVRDRDTEAFF. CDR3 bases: TGTGCCAGCAGTGTCCGGGACAGGGACACTGAAGCTTTCTTT.

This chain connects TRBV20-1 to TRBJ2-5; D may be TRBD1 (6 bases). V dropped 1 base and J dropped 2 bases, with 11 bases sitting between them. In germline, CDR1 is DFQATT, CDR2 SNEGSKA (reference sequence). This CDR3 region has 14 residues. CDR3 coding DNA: TGCAGTGCTAGAGCCAGGGGCATACAAGAGACCCAGTACTTC. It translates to CSARARGIQETQYF.

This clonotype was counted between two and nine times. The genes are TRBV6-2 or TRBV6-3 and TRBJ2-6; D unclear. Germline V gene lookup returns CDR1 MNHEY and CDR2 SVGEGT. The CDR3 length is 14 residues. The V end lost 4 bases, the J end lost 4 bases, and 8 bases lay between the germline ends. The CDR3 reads CASSLEAGANVLTF. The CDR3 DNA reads TGTGCCAGCAGTTTGGAAGCCGGGGCCAACGTCCTGACTTTC.

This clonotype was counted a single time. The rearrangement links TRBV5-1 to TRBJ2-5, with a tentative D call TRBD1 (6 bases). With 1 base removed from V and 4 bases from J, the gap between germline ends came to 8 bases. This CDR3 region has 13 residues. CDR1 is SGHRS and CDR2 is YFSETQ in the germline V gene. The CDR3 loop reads CASSLIGGETQYF. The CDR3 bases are TGCGCCAGCAGCTTGATAGGGGGAGAGACCCAGTACTTC.

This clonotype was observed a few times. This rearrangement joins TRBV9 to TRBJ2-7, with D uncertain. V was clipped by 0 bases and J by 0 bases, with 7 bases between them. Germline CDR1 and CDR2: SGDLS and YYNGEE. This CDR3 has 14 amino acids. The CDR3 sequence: CASSVDVGSYEQYF. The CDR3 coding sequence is TGTGCCAGCAGCGTAGACGTCGGCTCCTACGAGCAGTACTTC.

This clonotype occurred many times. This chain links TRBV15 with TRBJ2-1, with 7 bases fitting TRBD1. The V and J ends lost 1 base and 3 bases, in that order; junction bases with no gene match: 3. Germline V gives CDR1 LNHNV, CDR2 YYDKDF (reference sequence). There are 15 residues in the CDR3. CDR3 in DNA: TGTGCCACCAGCAGAGGACAGGGAGACTACAATGAGCAGTTCTTC. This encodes CATSRGQGDYNEQFF.

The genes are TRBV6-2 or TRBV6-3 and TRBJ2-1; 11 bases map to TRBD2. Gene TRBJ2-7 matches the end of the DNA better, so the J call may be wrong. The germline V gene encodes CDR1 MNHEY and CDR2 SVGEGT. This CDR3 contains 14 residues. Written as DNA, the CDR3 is TGTGCCAGCAGTAACGGACTAGCGGGCTACGAGCAGTACTTC. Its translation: CASSNGLAGYEQYF.